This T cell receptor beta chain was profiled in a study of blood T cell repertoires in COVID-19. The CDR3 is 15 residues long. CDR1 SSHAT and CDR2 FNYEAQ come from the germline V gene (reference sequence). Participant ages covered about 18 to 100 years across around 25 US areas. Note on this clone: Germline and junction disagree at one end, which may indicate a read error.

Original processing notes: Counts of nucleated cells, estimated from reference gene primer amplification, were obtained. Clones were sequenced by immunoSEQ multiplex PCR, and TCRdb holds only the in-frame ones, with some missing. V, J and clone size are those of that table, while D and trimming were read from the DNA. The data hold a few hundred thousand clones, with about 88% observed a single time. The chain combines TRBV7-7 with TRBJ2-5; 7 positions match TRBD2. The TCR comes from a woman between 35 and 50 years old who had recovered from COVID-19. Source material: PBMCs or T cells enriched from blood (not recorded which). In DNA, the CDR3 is TGTGCTAGCAGCTTAAACGGGAGGATGGAAGAGACCCAGTACTTC. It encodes CASSLNGRMEETQYF. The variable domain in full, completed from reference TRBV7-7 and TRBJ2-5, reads GAGVSQSPRYKVTKRGQDVTLRCDPISSHATLYWYQQALGQGPEFLTYFNYEAQPDKSGLPSDRFSAERPEGSISTLTIQRTEQRDSAMYRCASSLNGRMEETQYFGPGTRLLVL.